The clone carrying this T cell receptor beta chain was counted a few times. The target antigen is unknown. The sample comes from a study of T cell responses to AZD1222 COVID-19 vaccine. Study observations and caveats: Donors were chiefly white British, with a greater number of females, and clonal diversity was perhaps underestimated. None of the repertoires were sampled until the peak T cell response had passed. Regions left unmutated in variants are reportedly the target of nearly half of spike-specific TCRs.

The assay was immunoSEQ multiplex PCR, and TCRdb's table has in-frame clones only and misses some. This table holds approximately 200,000 clones, about 89% found once. The receptor was derived from an adult who received the AZD1222 COVID-19 vaccine. The sample in question was peripheral blood, obtained 28 days after the second AZD1222 dose.

DNA of the CDR3: TGTGCCAGTAGTAGGGAAGGACGGAGTAGCAATCAGCCCCAGCATTTT. This codes for CASSREGRSSNQPQHF. J is TRBJ1-5 and V is TRBV19; D unclear. CDR1 and CDR2 (germline): LNHDA, SQIVND (reference sequence). V was shortened by 4 bases and J by 0 bases, with 13 bases between the two germline ends. The CDR3 has 16 residues.